Listed here are 3 T cell receptor beta chains from one sample, sequenced in a study of blood T cells in healthy people across ages. Sample-barcoded 5' priming and a J-beta primer mix drove a second PCR of roughly 7 to 11 cycles. A single record per CDR3 protein comes from TCRdb applying MiXCR to the 5' RACE reads. Of some 1,800,000 distinct CDR3 sequences in the sample, about two fifths were seen once. Sequences were obtained from blood. These TCRs come from a human donor in good health.

The V gene is TRBV19, the J gene TRBJ2-7, with TRBD2 as a possible D gene (5 bases). Germline values: CDR1 LNHDA, CDR2 SQIVND (reference sequence). CDR3 length: 15 amino acids. Between the trimmed V and J ends, which lost 4 bases and 0 bases, there was a span of 13 bases. CDR3 loop: CASSTRRGSSYEQYF. The CDR3 DNA follows: TGTGCCAGTAGTACTCGACGTGGGAGCTCCTACGAGCAGTACTTC.

The J gene is TRBJ2-2, the V gene TRBV27, with D possibly matching TRBD2 (6 bases). This CDR3 spans 14 amino acids. V was shortened by 4 bases and J by 5 bases, with 11 bases between the two germline ends. The germline V gene encodes CDR1 MNHEY and CDR2 SMNVEV (reference sequence). The CDR3 loop reads CASSWGVWTGELFF. The CDR3 DNA follows: TGTGCCAGCAGTTGGGGGGTATGGACCGGGGAGCTGTTTTTT.

This clonotype was seen only a few times. The chain has TRBV5-5 and TRBJ2-3; D may be TRBD1 (5 bases). The CDR3 is 14 amino acids. Germline V gene sequence: CDR1 SGHKS, CDR2 YYEKEE (reference sequence). The ends were cut back, 3 bases at V and 4 bases at J, with 12 bases in the middle. The chain's CDR3 is CASSSSRGADTQYF. In DNA, the CDR3 is TGTGCCAGCAGCTCTTCAAGGGGCGCAGATACGCAGTATTTT.